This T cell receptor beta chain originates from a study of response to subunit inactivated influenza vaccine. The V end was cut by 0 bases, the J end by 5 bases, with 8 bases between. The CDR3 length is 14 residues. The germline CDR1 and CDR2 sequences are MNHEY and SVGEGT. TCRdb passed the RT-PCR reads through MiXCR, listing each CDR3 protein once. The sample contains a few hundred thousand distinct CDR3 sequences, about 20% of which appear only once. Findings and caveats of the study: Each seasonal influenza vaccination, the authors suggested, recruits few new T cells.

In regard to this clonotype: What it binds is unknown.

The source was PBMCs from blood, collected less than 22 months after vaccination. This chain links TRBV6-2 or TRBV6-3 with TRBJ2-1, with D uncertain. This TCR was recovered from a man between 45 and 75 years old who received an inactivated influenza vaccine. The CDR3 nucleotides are TGTGCCAGCAGTTACTCGATTATCCACAATGAGCAGTTCTTC. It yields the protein CASSYSIIHNEQFF.